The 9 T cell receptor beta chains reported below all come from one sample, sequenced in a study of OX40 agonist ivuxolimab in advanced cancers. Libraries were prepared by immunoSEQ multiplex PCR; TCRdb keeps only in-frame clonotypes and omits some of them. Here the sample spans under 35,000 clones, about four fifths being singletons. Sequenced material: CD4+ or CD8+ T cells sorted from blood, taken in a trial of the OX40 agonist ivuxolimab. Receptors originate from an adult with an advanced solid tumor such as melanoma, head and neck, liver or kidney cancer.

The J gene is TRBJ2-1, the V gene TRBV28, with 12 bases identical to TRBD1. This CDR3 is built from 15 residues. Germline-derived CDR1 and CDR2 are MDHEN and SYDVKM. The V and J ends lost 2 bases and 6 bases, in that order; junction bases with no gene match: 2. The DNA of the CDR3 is TGTGCCAGCAGTTTAGGGACAGGGGGCAGCAATGAGCAGTTCTTC. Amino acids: CASSLGTGGSNEQFF. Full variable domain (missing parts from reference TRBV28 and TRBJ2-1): DVKVTQSSRYLVKRTGEKVFLECVQDMDHENMFWYRQDPGLGLRLIYFSYDVKMKEKGDIPEGYSVSREKKERFSLILESASTNQTSMYLCASSLGTGGSNEQFFGPGTRLTVL.

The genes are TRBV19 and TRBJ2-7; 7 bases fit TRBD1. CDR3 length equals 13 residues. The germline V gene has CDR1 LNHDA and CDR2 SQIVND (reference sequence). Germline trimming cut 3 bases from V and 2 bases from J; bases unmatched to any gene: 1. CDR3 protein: CASSIGQAYEQYF. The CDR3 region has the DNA TGTGCCAGTAGTATCGGACAGGCCTACGAGCAGTACTTC.

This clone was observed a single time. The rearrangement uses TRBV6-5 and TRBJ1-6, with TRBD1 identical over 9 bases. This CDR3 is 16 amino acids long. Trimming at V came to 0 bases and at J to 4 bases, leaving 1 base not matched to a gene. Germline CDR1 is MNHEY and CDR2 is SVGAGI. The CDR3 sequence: CASSYSTGGYNSPLHF. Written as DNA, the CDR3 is TGTGCCAGCAGTTACTCGACAGGGGGTTATAATTCACCCCTCCACTTT.

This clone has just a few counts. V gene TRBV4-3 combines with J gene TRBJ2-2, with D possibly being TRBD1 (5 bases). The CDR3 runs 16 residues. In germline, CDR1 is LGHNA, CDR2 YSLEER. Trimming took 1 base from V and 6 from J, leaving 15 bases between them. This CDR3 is CASSQAGILNPGELFF. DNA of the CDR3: TGCGCCAGCAGCCAAGCAGGGATACTGAATCCCGGGGAGCTGTTTTTT.

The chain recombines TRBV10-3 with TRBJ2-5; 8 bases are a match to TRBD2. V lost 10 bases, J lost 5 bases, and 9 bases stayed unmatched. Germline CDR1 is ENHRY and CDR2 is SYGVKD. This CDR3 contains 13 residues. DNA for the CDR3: TGTGCCACCTCGGGGGGGCCCAAGGAGACCCAGTACTTC. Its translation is CATSGGPKETQYF.

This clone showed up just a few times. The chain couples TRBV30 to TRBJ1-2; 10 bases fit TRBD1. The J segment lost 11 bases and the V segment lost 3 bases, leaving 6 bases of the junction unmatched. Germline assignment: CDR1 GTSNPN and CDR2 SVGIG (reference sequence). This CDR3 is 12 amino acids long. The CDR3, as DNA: TGTGCCTGGAGCCGGGACAGGGGAAGATACACCTTC. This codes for CAWSRDRGRYTF.

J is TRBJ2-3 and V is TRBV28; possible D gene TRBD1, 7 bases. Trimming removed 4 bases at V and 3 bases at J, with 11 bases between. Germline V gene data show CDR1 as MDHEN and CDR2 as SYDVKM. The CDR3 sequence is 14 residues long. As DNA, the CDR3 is TGTGCCAGCAGTTATCAGGGGGGTACAGATACGCAGTATTTT. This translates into CASSYQGGTDTQYF.

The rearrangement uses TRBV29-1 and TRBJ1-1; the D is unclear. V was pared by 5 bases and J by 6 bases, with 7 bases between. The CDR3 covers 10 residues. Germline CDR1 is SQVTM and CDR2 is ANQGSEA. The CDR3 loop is CSVPGPEAFF. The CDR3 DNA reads TGCAGCGTTCCGGGCCCTGAAGCTTTCTTT.

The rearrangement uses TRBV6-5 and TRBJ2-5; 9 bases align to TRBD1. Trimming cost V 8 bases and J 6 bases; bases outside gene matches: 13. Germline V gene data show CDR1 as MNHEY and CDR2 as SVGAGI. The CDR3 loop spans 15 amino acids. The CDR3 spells CASRPTGGAWKTQYF. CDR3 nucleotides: TGTGCCAGCCGGCCCACAGGGGGCGCCTGGAAGACCCAGTACTTC.